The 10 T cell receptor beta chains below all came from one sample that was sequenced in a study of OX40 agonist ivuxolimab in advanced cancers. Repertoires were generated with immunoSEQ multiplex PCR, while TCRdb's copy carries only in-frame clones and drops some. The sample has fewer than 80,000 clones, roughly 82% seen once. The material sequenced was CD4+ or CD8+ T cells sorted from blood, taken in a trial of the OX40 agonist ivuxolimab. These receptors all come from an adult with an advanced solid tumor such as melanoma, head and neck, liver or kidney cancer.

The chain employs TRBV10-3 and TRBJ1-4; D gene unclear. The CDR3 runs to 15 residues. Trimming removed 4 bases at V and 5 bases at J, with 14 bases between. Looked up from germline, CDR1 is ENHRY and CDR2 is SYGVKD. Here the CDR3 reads CAISGGVGPNEKLFF. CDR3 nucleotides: TGTGCCATCAGTGGGGGAGTAGGTCCGAATGAAAAACTGTTTTTT.

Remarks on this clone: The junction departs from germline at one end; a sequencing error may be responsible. CDR3 sequence reads: CASSFGTAGLHSF. CDR3 coding DNA: TGTGCCAGCAGTTTCGGGACGGCGGGTCTTCACTCCTTC. This chain uses TRBV6-8 with TRBJ1-2; a weak D match, TRBD1 (5 bases). This CDR3 has 13 residues. Germline V gene data show CDR1 as MNHGY and CDR2 as SAAAGT.

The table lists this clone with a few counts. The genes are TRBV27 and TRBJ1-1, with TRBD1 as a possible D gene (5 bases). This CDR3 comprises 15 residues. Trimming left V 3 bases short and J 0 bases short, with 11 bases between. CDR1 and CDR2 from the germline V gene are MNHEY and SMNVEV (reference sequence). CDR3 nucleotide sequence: TGTGCCAGCAGTTTGTCAGGGTTTCTGAACACTGAAGCTTTCTTT. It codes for CASSLSGFLNTEAFF.

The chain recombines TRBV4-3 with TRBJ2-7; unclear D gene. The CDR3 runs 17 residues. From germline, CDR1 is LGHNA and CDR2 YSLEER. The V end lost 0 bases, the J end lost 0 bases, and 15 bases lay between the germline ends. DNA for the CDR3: TGCGCCAGCAGCCAAGATTTCGGTAAAGGGCTCTCCTACGAGCAGTACTTC. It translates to CASSQDFGKGLSYEQYF.

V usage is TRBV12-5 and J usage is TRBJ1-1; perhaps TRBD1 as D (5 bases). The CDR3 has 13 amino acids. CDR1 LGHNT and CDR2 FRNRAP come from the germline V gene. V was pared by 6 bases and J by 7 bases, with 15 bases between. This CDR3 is CASGALQGNEAFF. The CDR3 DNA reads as TGTGCTAGTGGGGCTCTTCAGGGAAATGAAGCTTTCTTT.

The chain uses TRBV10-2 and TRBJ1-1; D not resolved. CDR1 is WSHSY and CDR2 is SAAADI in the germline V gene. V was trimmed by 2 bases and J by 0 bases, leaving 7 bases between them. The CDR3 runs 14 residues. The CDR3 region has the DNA TGCGCCAGCAGTGAGCCGGAGATGAACACTGAAGCTTTCTTT. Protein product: CASSEPEMNTEAFF.

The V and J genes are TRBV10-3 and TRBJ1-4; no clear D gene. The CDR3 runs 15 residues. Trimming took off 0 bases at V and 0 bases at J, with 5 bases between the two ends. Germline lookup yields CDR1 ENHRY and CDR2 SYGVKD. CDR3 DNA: TGTGCCATCAGTGAGTCGACAACAACTAATGAAAAACTGTTTTTT. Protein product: CAISESTTTNEKLFF.

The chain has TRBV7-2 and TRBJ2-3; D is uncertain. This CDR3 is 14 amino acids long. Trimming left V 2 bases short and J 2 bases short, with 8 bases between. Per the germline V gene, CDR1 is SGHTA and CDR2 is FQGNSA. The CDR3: CASSLSAFTDTQYF. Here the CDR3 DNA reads TGTGCCAGCAGCTTATCGGCCTTCACAGATACGCAGTATTTT. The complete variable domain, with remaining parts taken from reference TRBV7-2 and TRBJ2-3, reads GAGVSQSPSNKVTEKGKDVELRCDPISGHTALYWYRQSLGQGLEFLIYFQGNSAPDKSGLPSDRFSAERTGGSVSTLTIQRTQQEDSAVYLCASSLSAFTDTQYFGPGTRLTVL.

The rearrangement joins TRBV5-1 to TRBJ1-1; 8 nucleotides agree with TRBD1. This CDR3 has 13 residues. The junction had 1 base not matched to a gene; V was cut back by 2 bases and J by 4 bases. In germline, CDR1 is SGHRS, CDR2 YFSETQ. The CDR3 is CASSFTGGTEAFF. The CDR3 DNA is TGCGCCAGCAGCTTCACAGGGGGCACTGAAGCTTTCTTT.

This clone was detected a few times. The CDR3 bases are TGTGCCAGCAGTTCATGGTACGAGCAGTACTTC. It specifies CASSSWYEQYF. This rearrangement joins TRBV28 to TRBJ2-7; D unclear. This CDR3 comprises 11 residues. Between the trimmed V and J ends, which lost 4 bases and 4 bases, there was a span of 5 bases. Per the germline V gene, CDR1 is MDHEN and CDR2 is SYDVKM.